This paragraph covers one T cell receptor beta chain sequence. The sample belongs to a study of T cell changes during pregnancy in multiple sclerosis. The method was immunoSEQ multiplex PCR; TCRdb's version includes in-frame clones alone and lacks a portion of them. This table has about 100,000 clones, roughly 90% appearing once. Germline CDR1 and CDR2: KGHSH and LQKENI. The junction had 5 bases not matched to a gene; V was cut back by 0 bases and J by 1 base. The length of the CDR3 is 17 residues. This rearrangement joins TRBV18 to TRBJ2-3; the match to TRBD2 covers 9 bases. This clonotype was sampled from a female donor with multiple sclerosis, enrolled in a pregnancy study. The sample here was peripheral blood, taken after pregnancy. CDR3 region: CASSPPALAGRTDTQYF. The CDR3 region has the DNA TGTGCCAGCTCACCACCGGCACTAGCGGGTCGCACAGATACGCAGTATTTT.